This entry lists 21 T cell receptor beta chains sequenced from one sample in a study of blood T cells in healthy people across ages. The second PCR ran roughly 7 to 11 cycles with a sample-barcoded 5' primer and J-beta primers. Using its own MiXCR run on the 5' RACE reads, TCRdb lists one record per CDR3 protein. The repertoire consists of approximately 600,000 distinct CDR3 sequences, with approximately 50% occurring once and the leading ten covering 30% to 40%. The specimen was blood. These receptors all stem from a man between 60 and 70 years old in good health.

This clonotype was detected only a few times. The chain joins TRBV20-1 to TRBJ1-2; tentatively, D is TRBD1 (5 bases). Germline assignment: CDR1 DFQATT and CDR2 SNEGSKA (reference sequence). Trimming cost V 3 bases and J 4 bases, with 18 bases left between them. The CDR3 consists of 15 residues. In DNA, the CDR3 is TGCAGTGCTAGCCCCGCGGCAGGGAGGGCCTATGGCTACACCTTC. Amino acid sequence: CSASPAAGRAYGYTF.

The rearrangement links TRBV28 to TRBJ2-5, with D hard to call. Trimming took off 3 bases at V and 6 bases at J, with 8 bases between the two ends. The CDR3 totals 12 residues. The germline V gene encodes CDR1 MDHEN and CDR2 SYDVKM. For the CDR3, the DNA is TGTGCCAGCAGTTTGGGCACCCAGACCCAGTACTTC. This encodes CASSLGTQTQYF.

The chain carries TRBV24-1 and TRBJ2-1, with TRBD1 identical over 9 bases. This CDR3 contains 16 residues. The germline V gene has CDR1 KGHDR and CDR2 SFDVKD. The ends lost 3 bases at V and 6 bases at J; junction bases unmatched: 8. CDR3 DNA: TGTGCCACCAGTGATCCATCCGGGACAGGGTTCAATGAGCAGTTCTTC. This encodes CATSDPSGTGFNEQFF.

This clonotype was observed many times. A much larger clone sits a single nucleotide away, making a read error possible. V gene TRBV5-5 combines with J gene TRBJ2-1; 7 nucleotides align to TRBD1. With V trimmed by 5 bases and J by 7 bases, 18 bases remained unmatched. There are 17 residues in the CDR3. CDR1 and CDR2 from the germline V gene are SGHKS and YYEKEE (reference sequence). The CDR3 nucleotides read TGTGCCAGCAGTCAGGACAGGAGTGGTTGGGAAAGAAATGAGCAGTTCTTC. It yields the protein CASSQDRSGWERNEQFF.

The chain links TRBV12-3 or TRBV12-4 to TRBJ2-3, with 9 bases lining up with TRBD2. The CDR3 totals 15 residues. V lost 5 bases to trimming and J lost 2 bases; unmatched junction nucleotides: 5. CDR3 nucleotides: TGTGCCAGCAGTCCCCAGCGGGGGGCCACAGATACGCAGTATTTT. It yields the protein CASSPQRGATDTQYF.

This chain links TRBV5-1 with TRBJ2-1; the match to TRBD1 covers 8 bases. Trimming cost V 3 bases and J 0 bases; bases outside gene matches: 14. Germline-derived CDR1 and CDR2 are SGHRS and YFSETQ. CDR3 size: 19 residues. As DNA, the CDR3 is TGCGCCAGCAGCTACGACCCCCGGCCCACAGGGGGCTCCTACAATGAGCAGTTCTTC. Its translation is CASSYDPRPTGGSYNEQFF.

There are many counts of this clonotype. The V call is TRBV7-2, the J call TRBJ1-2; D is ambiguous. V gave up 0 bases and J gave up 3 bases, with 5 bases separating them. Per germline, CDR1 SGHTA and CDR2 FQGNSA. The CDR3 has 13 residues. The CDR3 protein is CASSLALDYGYTF. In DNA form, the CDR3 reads TGTGCCAGCAGCTTAGCGCTGGACTATGGCTACACCTTC.

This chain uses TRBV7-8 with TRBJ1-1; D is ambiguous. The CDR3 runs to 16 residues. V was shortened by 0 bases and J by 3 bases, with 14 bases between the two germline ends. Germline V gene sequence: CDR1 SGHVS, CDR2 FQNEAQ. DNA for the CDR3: TGTGCCAGCAGCTTAGCGATGGCAGGCTGGGACACTGAAGCTTTCTTT. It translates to CASSLAMAGWDTEAFF.

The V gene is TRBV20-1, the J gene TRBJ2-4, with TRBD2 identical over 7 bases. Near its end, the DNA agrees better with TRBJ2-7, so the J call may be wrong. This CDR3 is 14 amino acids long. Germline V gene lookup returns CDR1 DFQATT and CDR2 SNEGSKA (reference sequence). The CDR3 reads CSARSAGETYEQYF. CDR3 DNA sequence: TGCAGTGCTAGATCGGCGGGGGAGACCTACGAGCAGTACTTC.

CDR3 residues: CASSFRGYNEQYF. Written as DNA, the CDR3 is TGTGCCAGCAGTTTTCGGGGCTACAATGAGCAGTACTTC. V usage is TRBV12-3 or TRBV12-4 and J usage is TRBJ2-5; D might be TRBD1 or TRBD2, each matching 5 bases. This CDR3 spans 13 amino acids. V was cut by 3 bases and J by 11 bases, with 16 bases left in between.

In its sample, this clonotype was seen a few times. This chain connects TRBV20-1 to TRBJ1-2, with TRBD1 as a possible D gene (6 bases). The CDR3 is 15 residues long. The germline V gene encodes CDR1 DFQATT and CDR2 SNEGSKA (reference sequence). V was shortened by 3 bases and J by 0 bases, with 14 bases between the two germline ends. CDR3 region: CSARATGATNYGYTF. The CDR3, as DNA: TGCAGTGCTAGGGCCACGGGGGCAACTAACTATGGCTACACCTTC.

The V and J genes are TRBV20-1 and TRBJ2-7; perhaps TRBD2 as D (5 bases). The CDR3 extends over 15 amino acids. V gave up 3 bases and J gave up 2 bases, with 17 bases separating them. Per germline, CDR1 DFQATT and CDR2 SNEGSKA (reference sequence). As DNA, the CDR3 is TGCAGTGCTAGTGGGAGAAACACCCTAACCTACGAGCAGTACTTC. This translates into CSASGRNTLTYEQYF.

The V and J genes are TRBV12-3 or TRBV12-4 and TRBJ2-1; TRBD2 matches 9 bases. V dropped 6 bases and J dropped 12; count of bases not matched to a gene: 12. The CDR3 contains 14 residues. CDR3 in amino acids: CASRRGGLAGGQFF. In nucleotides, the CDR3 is TGTGCCAGCAGGCGAGGGGGACTAGCCGGTGGGCAGTTCTTC.

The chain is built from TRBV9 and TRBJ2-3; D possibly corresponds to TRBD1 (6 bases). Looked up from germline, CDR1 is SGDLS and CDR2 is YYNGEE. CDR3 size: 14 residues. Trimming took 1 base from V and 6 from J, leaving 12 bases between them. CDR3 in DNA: TGTGCCAGCAGCGTAAGGACAGCCCCCGATACGCAGTATTTT. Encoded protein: CASSVRTAPDTQYF.

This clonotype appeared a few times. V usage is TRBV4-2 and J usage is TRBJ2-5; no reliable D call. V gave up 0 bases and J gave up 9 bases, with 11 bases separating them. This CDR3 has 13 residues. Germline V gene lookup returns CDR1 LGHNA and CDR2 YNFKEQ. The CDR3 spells CASSQETTLSQYF. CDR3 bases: TGTGCCAGCAGCCAAGAAACTACCTTGTCCCAGTACTTC.

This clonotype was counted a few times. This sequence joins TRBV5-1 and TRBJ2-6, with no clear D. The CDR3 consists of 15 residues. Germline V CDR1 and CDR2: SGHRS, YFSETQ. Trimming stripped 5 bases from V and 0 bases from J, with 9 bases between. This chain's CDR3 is CASSPFFSGANVLTF. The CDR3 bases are TGCGCCAGCAGTCCATTTTTCTCTGGGGCCAACGTCCTGACTTTC.

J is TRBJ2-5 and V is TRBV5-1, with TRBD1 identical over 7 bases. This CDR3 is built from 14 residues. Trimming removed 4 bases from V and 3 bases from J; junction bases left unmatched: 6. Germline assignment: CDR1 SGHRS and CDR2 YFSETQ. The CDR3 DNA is TGCGCCAGCAGCACCTGGACAGGAGAAGAGACCCAGTACTTC. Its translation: CASSTWTGEETQYF. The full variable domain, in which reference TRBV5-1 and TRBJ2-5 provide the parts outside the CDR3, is KAGVTQTPRYLIKTRGQQVTLSCSPISGHRSVSWYQQTPGQGLQFLFEYFSETQRNKGNFPGRFSGRQFSNSRSEMNVSTLELGDSALYLCASSTWTGEETQYFGPGTRLLVL.

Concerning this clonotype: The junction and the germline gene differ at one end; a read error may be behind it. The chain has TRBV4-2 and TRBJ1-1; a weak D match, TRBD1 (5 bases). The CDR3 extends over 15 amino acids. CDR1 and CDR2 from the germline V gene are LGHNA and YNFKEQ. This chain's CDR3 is CAGSQGLGQNTEAFF. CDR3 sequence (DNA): TGTGCCGGCAGCCAAGGGCTCGGACAGAACACTGAAGCTTTCTTT.

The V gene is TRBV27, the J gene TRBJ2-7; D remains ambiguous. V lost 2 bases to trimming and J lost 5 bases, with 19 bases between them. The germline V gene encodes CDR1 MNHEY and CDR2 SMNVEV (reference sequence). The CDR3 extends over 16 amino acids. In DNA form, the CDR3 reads TGTGCCAGCAGTTTAGGAACGGCAAGAAGTCTCGACGAGCAGTACTTC. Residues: CASSLGTARSLDEQYF.

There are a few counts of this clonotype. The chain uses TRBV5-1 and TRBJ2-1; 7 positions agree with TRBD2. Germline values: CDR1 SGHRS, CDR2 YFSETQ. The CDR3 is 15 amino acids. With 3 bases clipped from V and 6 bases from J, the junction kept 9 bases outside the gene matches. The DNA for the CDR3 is TGCGCCAGCAGCTGGGGGACTACACCCGTCAATGAGCAGTTCTTC. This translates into CASSWGTTPVNEQFF. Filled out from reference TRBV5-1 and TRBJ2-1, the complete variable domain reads KAGVTQTPRYLIKTRGQQVTLSCSPISGHRSVSWYQQTPGQGLQFLFEYFSETQRNKGNFPGRFSGRQFSNSRSEMNVSTLELGDSALYLCASSWGTTPVNEQFFGPGTRLTVL.

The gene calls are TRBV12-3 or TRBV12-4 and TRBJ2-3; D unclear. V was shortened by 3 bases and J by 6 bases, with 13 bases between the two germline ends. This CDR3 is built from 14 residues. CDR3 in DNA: TGTGCCAGCAGTTTCTCGCTGTCCGGGGATACGCAGTATTTT. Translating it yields CASSFSLSGDTQYF.